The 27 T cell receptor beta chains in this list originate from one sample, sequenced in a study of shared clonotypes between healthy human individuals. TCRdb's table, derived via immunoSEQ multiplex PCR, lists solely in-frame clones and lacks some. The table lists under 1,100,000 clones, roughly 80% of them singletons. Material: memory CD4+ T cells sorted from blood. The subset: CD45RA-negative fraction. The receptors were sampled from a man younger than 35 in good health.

In DNA, the CDR3 is TGTGCCAGCAGCCAGTCGGGGGGGGCAGGAGATACGCAGTATTTT. It is translated as CASSQSGGAGDTQYF. The chain joins TRBV11-1 to TRBJ2-3; TRBD2 aligns across 8 bases. Germline-derived CDR1 and CDR2 are SGHAT and FQDESV (reference sequence). With V trimmed by 5 bases and J by 5 bases, 9 bases remained unmatched. CDR3 length: 15 amino acids.

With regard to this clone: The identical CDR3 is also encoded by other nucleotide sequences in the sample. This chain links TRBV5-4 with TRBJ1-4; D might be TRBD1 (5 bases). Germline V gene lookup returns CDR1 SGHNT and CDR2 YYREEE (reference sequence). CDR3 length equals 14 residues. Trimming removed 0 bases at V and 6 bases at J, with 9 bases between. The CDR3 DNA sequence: TGTGCCAGCAGCTTGGCAGGGAGGGATGAAAAACTGTTTTTT. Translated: CASSLAGRDEKLFF.

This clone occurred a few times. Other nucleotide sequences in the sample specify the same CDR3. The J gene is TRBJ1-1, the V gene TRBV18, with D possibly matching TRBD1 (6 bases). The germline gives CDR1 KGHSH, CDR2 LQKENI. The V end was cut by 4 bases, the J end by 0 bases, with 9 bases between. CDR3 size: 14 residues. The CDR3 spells CASSLDRVNTEAFF. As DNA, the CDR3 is TGTGCCAGCTCACTGGACAGAGTGAACACTGAAGCTTTCTTT.

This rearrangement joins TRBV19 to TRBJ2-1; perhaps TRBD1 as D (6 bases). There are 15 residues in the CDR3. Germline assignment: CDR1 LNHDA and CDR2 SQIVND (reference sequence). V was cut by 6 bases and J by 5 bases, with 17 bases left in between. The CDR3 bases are TGTGCCAGTAGCCCAAAGGGGACACTTAACAATGAGCAGTTCTTC. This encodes CASSPKGTLNNEQFF.

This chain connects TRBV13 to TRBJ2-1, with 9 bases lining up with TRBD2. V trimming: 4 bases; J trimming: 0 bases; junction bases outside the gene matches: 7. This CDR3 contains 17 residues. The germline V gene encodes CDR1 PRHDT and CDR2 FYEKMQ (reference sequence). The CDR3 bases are TGTGCCAGCAGCTCTACTAGCGGGCGAAGCTCCTACAATGAGCAGTTCTTC. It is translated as CASSSTSGRSSYNEQFF.

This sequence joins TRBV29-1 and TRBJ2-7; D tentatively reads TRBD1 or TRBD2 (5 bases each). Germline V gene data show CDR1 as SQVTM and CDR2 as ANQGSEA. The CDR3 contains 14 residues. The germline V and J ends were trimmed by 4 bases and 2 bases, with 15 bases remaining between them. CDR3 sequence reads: CSVVIWDRPYEQYF. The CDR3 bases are TGCAGCGTTGTCATATGGGACCGACCCTACGAGCAGTACTTC.

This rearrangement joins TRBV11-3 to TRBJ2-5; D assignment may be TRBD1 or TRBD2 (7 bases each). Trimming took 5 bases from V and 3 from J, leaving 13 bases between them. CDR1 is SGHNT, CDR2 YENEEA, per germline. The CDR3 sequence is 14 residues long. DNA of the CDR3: TGTGCCAGCAGCGGGAGGGACAGCAAAGAGACCCAGTACTTC. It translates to CASSGRDSKETQYF.

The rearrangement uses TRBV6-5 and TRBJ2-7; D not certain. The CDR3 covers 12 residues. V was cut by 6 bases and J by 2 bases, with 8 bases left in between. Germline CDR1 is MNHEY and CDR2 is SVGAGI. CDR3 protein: CASSSGPYEQYF. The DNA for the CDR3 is TGTGCCAGCAGCTCTGGGCCCTACGAGCAGTACTTC.

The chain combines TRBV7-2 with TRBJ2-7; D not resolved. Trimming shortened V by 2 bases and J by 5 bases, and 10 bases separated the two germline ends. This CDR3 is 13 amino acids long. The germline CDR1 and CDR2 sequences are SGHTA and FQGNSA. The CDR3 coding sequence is TGTGCCAGCAGCTTACTCGGATTACACGAGCAGTACTTC. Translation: CASSLLGLHEQYF.

The CDR3 nucleotides are TGTGCCAGCAGTGAAACCCAATCCAATACGCAGTATTTT. It specifies CASSETQSNTQYF. V gene TRBV2 combines with J gene TRBJ2-3; no definite D call. This CDR3 region has 13 residues. Germline lookup yields CDR1 SNHLY and CDR2 FYNNEI. Trimming removed 2 bases at V and 7 bases at J, with 10 bases between.

This CDR3 reads CASSLQGTQPQHF. In DNA form, the CDR3 reads TGCGCCAGCAGCTTACAGGGGACCCAGCCCCAGCATTTT. This chain links TRBV5-1 with TRBJ1-5; TRBD1 matches at 7 bases. The CDR3 extends over 13 amino acids. Germline CDR1 and CDR2: SGHRS and YFSETQ. J gave up 7 bases and V 2 bases, and 3 bases lay outside the gene matches.

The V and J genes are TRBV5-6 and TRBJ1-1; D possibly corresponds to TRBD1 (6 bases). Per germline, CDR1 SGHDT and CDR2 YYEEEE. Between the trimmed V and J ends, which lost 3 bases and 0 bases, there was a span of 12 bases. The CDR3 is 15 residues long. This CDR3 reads CASSWDTGMNTEAFF. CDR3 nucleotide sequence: TGTGCCAGCAGCTGGGACACCGGGATGAACACTGAAGCTTTCTTT.

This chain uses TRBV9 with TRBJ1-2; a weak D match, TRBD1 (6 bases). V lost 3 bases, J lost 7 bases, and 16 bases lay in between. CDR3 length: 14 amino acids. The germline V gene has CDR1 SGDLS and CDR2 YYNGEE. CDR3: CASSAPTGFLGYTF. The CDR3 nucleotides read TGTGCCAGCAGCGCTCCAACAGGGTTTCTTGGCTACACCTTC. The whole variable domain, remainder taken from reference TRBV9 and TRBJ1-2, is DSGVTQTPKHLITATGQRVTLRCSPRSGDLSVYWYQQSLDQGLQFLIQYYNGEERAKGNILERFSAQQFPDLHSELNLSSLELGDSALYFCASSAPTGFLGYTFGSGTRLTVV.

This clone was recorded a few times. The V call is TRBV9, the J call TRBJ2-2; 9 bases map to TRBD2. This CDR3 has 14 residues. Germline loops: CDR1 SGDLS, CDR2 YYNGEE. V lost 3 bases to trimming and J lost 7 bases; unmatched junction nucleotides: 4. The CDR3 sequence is CASSGTSVIGELFF. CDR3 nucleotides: TGTGCCAGCAGCGGGACTAGCGTCATCGGGGAGCTGTTTTTT.

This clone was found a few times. DNA for the CDR3: TGTGCCACCCACGGGTCTAGCAATCAGCCCCAGCATTTT. It translates to CATHGSSNQPQHF. The chain employs TRBV6-5 and TRBJ1-5; D is undetermined. This CDR3 contains 13 residues. V lost 10 bases, J lost 0 bases, and 10 bases lay in between. The V gene's germline CDR1 is MNHEY and CDR2 SVGAGI.

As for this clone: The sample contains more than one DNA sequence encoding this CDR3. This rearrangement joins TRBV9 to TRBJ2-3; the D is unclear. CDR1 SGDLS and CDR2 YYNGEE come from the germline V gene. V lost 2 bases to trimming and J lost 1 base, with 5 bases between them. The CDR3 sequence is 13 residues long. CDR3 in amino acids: CASSVGGTDTQYF. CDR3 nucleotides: TGTGCCAGCAGCGTCGGAGGCACAGATACGCAGTATTTT.

The CDR3: CASSPGTQRNSPLHF. CDR3 bases: TGTGCCAGCTCCCCCGGGACCCAAAGAAATTCACCCCTCCACTTT. The chain employs TRBV27 and TRBJ1-6; possibly TRBD1 for D (5 bases). There are 15 residues in the CDR3. Germline CDR1 reads MNHEY; CDR2 reads SMNVEV (reference sequence). V was cut by 8 bases and J by 7 bases, with 18 bases left in between.

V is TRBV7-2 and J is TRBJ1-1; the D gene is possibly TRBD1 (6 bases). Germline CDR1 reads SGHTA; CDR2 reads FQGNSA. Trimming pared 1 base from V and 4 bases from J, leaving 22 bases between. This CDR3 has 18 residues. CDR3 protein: CASSLDPGAGVRGTEAFF. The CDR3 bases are TGTGCCAGCAGCTTAGATCCAGGCGCAGGGGTGAGGGGCACTGAAGCTTTCTTT.

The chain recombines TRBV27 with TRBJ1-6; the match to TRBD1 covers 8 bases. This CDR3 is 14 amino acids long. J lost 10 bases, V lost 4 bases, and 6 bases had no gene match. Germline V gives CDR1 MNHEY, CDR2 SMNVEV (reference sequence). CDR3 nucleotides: TGTGCCAGCAGTTCGGACAGGGCGTACTCACCCCTCCACTTT. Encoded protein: CASSSDRAYSPLHF.

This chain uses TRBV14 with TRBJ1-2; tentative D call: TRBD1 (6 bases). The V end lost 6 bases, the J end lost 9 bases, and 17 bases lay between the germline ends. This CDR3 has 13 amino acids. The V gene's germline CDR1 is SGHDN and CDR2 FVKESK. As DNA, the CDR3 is TGTGCCAGCAGTCCTAACAGGGAAGACAGCTACACCTTC. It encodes CASSPNREDSYTF.

Here the CDR3 reads CASSQVQLSNEKLFF. In nucleotides, the CDR3 is TGCGCCAGCAGCCAAGTCCAGCTTAGTAATGAAAAACTGTTTTTT. The V and J genes are TRBV4-1 and TRBJ1-4; D ambiguous. The CDR3 length is 15 residues. Germline assignment: CDR1 MGHRA and CDR2 YSYEKL. Trimming left V 1 base short and J 4 bases short, with 10 bases between.

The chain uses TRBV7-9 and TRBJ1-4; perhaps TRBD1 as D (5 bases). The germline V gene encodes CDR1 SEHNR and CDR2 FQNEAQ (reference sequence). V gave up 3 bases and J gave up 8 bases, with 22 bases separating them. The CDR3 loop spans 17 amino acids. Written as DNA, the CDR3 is TGTGCCAGCAGCTTCCGGGGTGGAGGGGCCCGAGAGGAAAAACTGTTTTTT. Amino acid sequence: CASSFRGGGAREEKLFF. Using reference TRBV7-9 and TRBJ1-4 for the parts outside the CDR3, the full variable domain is DTGVSQNPRHKITKRGQNVTFRCDPISEHNRLYWYRQTLGQGPEFLTYFQNEAQLEKSRLLSDRFSAERPKGSFSTLEIQRTEQGDSAMYLCASSFRGGGAREEKLFFGSGTQLSVL.

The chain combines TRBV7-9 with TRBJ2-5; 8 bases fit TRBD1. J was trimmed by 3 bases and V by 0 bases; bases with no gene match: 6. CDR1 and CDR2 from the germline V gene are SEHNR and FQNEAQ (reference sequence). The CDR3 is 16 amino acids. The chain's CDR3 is CASSLARDRNKETQYF. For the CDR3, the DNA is TGTGCCAGCAGCTTAGCGAGGGACAGGAACAAAGAGACCCAGTACTTC.

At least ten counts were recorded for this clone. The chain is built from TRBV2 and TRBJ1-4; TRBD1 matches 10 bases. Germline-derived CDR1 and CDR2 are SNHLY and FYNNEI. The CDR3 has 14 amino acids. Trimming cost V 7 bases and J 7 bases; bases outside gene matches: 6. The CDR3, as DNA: TGTGCCAGCACTAAAGGACAGGGGGTTGAAAAACTGTTTTTT. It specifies CASTKGQGVEKLFF.

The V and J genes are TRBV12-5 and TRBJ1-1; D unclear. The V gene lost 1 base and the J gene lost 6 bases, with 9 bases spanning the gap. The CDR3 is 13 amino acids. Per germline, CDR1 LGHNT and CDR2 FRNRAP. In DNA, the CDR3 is TGTGCTAGTGGTTTGGCTAACTCCGCTGAAGCTTTCTTT. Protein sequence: CASGLANSAEAFF.

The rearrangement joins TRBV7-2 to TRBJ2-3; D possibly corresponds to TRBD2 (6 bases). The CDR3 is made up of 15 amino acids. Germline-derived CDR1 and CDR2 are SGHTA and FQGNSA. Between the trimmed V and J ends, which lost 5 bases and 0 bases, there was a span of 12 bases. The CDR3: CASSMLGTSTDTQYF. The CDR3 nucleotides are TGTGCCAGCAGCATGCTAGGGACTAGCACAGATACGCAGTATTTT.

The DNA for the CDR3 is TGTGCCAGCAGCGTAGCCCCAGCGGATACGCAGTATTTT. Its protein is CASSVAPADTQYF. This sequence joins TRBV9 and TRBJ2-3, with D unresolved. This CDR3 has 13 residues. The V end was cut by 0 bases, the J end by 6 bases, with 8 bases between. Germline V gene sequence: CDR1 SGDLS, CDR2 YYNGEE.